The 11 T cell receptor beta chains below all came from one sample that was sequenced in a study of graft-versus-host responses after intestinal transplantation. These TCRs' antigens remain unknown. Using immunoSEQ multiplex PCR, the repertoire was profiled, and TCRdb retains in-frame clones only, with some absent. In the table there are 90,000 to 150,000 clones, over 80% of which are singletons. Sequenced material: unstimulated CD4+ T cells sorted from spleen or lymph node cells, taken before intestinal transplant. All receptors derive from a human donor who received an intestinal transplant.

The rearrangement joins TRBV6-1 to TRBJ2-2; perhaps TRBD2 as D (6 bases). This CDR3 region has 15 residues. Trimming removed 8 bases at V and 0 bases at J, with 13 bases between. Germline CDR1 and CDR2: MNHNS and SASEGT. The CDR3 loop is CASRWGRTNTGELFF. The CDR3 DNA is TGTGCCAGCCGCTGGGGGAGGACGAACACCGGGGAGCTGTTTTTT.

Points on this clone: The junction shows a germline mismatch at one end, possibly a read error. V usage is TRBV9 and J usage is TRBJ2-2; D remains ambiguous. CDR3 size: 14 residues. Germline V gene data show CDR1 as SGDLS and CDR2 as YYNGEE. CDR3 loop: CASRVGTNTGELFF. Written as DNA, the CDR3 is TGTGCCAGCAGAGTAGGTACGAACACCGGGGAGCTGTTTTTT.

The chain carries TRBV19 and TRBJ2-2; 7 bases align to TRBD2. There are 16 residues in the CDR3. V lost 1 base and J lost 2; bases outside the gene matches: 4. Germline V CDR1 and CDR2: LNHDA, SQIVND (reference sequence). The CDR3 spells CASSIGSGINTGELFF. CDR3 in DNA: TGTGCCAGTAGTATAGGCAGCGGGATAAACACCGGGGAGCTGTTTTTT.

V and J are TRBV18 and TRBJ1-1; D is unclear. The germline CDR1 and CDR2 sequences are KGHSH and LQKENI. This CDR3 has 12 residues. V was cut by 4 bases and J by 2 bases, with 5 bases left in between. CDR3 region: CASSRINTEAFF. The CDR3 nucleotides are TGTGCCAGCTCACGGATTAACACTGAAGCTTTCTTT.

V is TRBV19 and J is TRBJ2-3, with D perhaps being TRBD1 or TRBD2 (7 bases each). This CDR3 has 19 amino acids. Germline CDR1 reads LNHDA; CDR2 reads SQIVND (reference sequence). V lost 2 bases and J 7 bases, leaving 28 bases between the germline ends. The CDR3 is CASSIRGNSAGDSRNTQYF. CDR3 bases: TGTGCCAGTAGTATAAGGGGGAACTCGGCGGGGGACAGCAGGAATACGCAGTATTTT.

V is TRBV5-1 and J is TRBJ2-5, with 14 bases aligning to TRBD2. Germline lookup yields CDR1 SGHRS and CDR2 YFSETQ. Germline trimming cut 5 bases from V and 4 bases from J; bases unmatched to any gene: 4. The CDR3 totals 15 residues. The CDR3: CASSSGLAGGETQYF. The CDR3 DNA follows: TGCGCCAGCAGTTCAGGACTAGCGGGAGGAGAGACCCAGTACTTC.

This chain uses TRBV30 with TRBJ2-5; D unclear. CDR1 GTSNPN and CDR2 SVGIG come from the germline V gene (reference sequence). This CDR3 region has 14 residues. Deletions cut 0 bases from V and 0 bases from J, with 8 bases between. The CDR3 region is CAWSVYTNQETQYF. The CDR3 DNA reads TGTGCCTGGAGTGTATACACGAACCAAGAGACCCAGTACTTC.

The CDR3 sequence is CASSPSNGTSGPYEQYF. For the CDR3, the DNA is TGTGCCAGCTCACCGTCGAACGGGACTAGCGGACCCTACGAGCAGTACTTC. The V gene is TRBV18, the J gene TRBJ2-7, with 11 bases aligning to TRBD2. The CDR3 totals 17 residues. CDR1 is KGHSH, CDR2 LQKENI, per germline. Trimming at V came to 3 bases and at J to 2 bases, leaving 9 bases not matched to a gene.

This chain joins TRBV29-1 and TRBJ1-2; TRBD1 matches at 8 bases. J lost 8 bases, V lost 1 base, and 6 bases had no gene match. Germline V CDR1 and CDR2: SQVTM, ANQGSEA. CDR3 length equals 13 residues. The CDR3 nucleotides are TGCAGCGTTGAAGCGGCAGGGGGCAGAGGCTACACCTTC. Translated, it gives CSVEAAGGRGYTF.

In this sample, this clone turned up a few times. The chain employs TRBV18 and TRBJ2-7; 7 positions match TRBD1. The CDR3 length is 15 residues. V shed 3 bases and J 0 bases; nucleotides not matched to a gene: 5. Germline assignment: CDR1 KGHSH and CDR2 LQKENI. The CDR3 sequence: CASSPETGSSYEQYF. In nucleotides, the CDR3 is TGTGCCAGCTCACCCGAGACAGGGAGCTCCTACGAGCAGTACTTC.

This sequence joins TRBV27 and TRBJ2-7; 12 bases are shared with TRBD2. Losses at the gene ends were 4 bases for V and 6 bases for J; bases not matched to a gene: 7. Per the germline V gene, CDR1 is MNHEY and CDR2 is SMNVEV (reference sequence). The CDR3 extends over 15 amino acids. CDR3 nucleotide sequence: TGTGCCAGCAGTTCCCCGACTAGCGGGAGCCCCGAGCAGTACTTC. This codes for CASSSPTSGSPEQYF.